Presented here are 14 T cell receptor beta chains from one specimen sequenced in a study of T cells in Graves' hyperthyroidism and ophthalmopathy. RNA transcripts provided the source from which TCR beta CDR3 regions were amplified. Initially, a first-round RT-PCR of the TCR CDR3 employed the HTBI primer set. One entry per CDR3 protein results from TCRdb running MiXCR on the multiplex PCR reads. The data show about 620,000 distinct CDR3 sequences, about 17% seen once. Sequencing input: blood. These receptors originate from a woman younger than 45 with Graves' hyperthyroidism.

This clonotype was counted ten times or more. The chain couples TRBV20-1 to TRBJ1-5; D gene unclear. Trimming took 1 base from V and 5 from J, leaving 9 bases between them. The CDR3 totals 13 residues. Germline CDR1 is DFQATT and CDR2 is SNEGSKA (reference sequence). The CDR3, as DNA: TGCAGTGCTAGAGCAACAGCCGATCAGCCCCAGCATTTT. This codes for CSARATADQPQHF.

This clonotype was picked up many times. This rearrangement joins TRBV2 to TRBJ2-7, with D tentatively TRBD1 (6 bases). Germline V gene sequence: CDR1 SNHLY, CDR2 FYNNEI. The CDR3 is made up of 11 amino acids. V was clipped by 9 bases and J by 6 bases, with 12 bases between them. CDR3 nucleotides: TGTGCCAGAGGGACACCTCCCGAGCAGTACTTC. Protein sequence: CARGTPPEQYF.

This clonotype was detected a few times. The chain employs TRBV6-6 and TRBJ1-4; no clear D. Germline V lookup: CDR1 MNHNY, CDR2 SVGAGI (reference sequence). CDR3 length equals 13 residues. Trimming took 3 bases from V and 5 from J, leaving 7 bases between them. The DNA for the CDR3 is TGTGCCAGCAGTTATCGAGAGAATGAAAAACTGTTTTTT. Translating it yields CASSYRENEKLFF.

This clonotype was found many times. The chain couples TRBV20-1 to TRBJ2-1, with TRBD2 matching over 8 bases. The V segment lost 0 bases and the J segment 4 bases; nucleotides outside the gene matches: 11. The CDR3 covers 17 residues. CDR1 and CDR2 (germline): DFQATT, SNEGSKA (reference sequence). The CDR3 nucleotides are TGCAGTGCTAGAGAGGGCTTGGGACTAGGAAGTTACAATGAGCAGTTCTTC. It translates to CSAREGLGLGSYNEQFF.

Worth noting for this clonotype: Relative to the germline gene, one junction end is altered; a read error may explain this. The chain carries TRBV7-2 and TRBJ2-3; D is unresolved. CDR1 and CDR2 from the germline V gene are SGHTA and FQGNSA. The CDR3 spans 15 residues. This CDR3 reads CASSQDLTPRKRQYF. Here the CDR3 DNA reads TGCGCCAGCAGCCAAGACCTAACCCCCCGAAAGAGGCAGTATTTT. Looking up the rest from reference TRBV7-2 and TRBJ2-3 gives the full variable domain: GAGVSQSPSNKVTEKGKDVELRCDPISGHTALYWYRQSLGQGLEFLIYFQGNSAPDKSGLPSDRFSAERTGGSVSTLTIQRTQQEDSAVYLCASSQDLTPRKRQYFGPGTRLTVL.

This clonotype was recorded many times. The V and J genes are TRBV20-1 and TRBJ2-6; 7 positions agree with TRBD2. This CDR3 has 18 amino acids. Germline V gene lookup returns CDR1 DFQATT and CDR2 SNEGSKA (reference sequence). Germline trimming cut 5 bases from V and 1 base from J; bases unmatched to any gene: 14. CDR3 loop: CSAPPAWEGISGANVLTF. The CDR3 nucleotides are TGCAGTGCTCCTCCGGCGTGGGAGGGCATTTCTGGGGCCAACGTCCTGACTTTC.

This chain uses TRBV9 with TRBJ2-5; tentatively, D is TRBD2 (7 bases). The CDR3 is made up of 14 amino acids. Germline lookup yields CDR1 SGDLS and CDR2 YYNGEE. Trimming pared 2 bases from V and 4 bases from J, leaving 12 bases between. CDR3 sequence reads: CASSVGGTRETQYF. DNA for the CDR3: TGTGCCAGCAGCGTGGGGGGGACAAGAGAGACCCAGTACTTC. The full variable domain, with the rest looked up from reference TRBV9 and TRBJ2-5, is DSGVTQTPKHLITATGQRVTLRCSPRSGDLSVYWYQQSLDQGLQFLIQYYNGEERAKGNILERFSAQQFPDLHSELNLSSLELGDSALYFCASSVGGTRETQYFGPGTRLLVL.

This clonotype has ten or more counts. This sequence joins TRBV28 and TRBJ2-6, with D unclear. V lost 2 bases and J lost 0, with 8 bases in between. CDR1 is MDHEN, CDR2 SYDVKM, per germline. This CDR3 region has 16 residues. CDR3 nucleotide sequence: TGTGCCAGCAGTTTAGGTTTCGGCTCTGGGGCCAACGTCCTGACTTTC. Encoded protein: CASSLGFGSGANVLTF. The variable domain in full, with the rest retrieved from reference TRBV28 and TRBJ2-6, is DVKVTQSSRYLVKRTGEKVFLECVQDMDHENMFWYRQDPGLGLRLIYFSYDVKMKEKGDIPEGYSVSREKKERFSLILESASTNQTSMYLCASSLGFGSGANVLTFGAGSRLTVL.

This clonotype was observed at least ten times. V usage is TRBV28 and J usage is TRBJ1-2; no clear D gene. The V gene lost 4 bases and the J gene lost 3 bases, with 12 bases spanning the gap. Germline assignment: CDR1 MDHEN and CDR2 SYDVKM. This CDR3 spans 14 amino acids. The CDR3 region is CASSSAWGDYGYTF. CDR3 sequence (DNA): TGTGCCAGCAGTTCCGCCTGGGGTGACTATGGCTACACCTTC.

Only a few counts were recorded for this clonotype. The chain joins TRBV15 to TRBJ2-7; possibly TRBD1 for D (6 bases). Trimming pared 0 bases from V and 5 bases from J, leaving 14 bases between. The length of the CDR3 is 15 residues. The germline V gene has CDR1 LNHNV and CDR2 YYDKDF (reference sequence). CDR3 in amino acids: CATSRDLGGHHEQYF. Here the CDR3 DNA reads TGTGCCACCAGCAGAGATCTAGGGGGACATCACGAGCAGTACTTC.

This clonotype was observed at least ten times. The chain combines TRBV2 with TRBJ2-1; 10 bases line up with TRBD2. The V gene's germline CDR1 is SNHLY and CDR2 FYNNEI. V lost 8 bases and J lost 2; bases outside the gene matches: 6. This CDR3 has 15 amino acids. CDR3 amino acids: CASHTSGATYNEQFF. CDR3 nucleotides: TGTGCCAGCCATACTAGCGGGGCTACCTACAATGAGCAGTTCTTC.

This clonotype was seen ten or more times. The rearrangement links TRBV7-3 to TRBJ2-1; D perhaps matches TRBD2 (6 bases). CDR3 length equals 16 residues. Looked up from germline, CDR1 is SGHTA and CDR2 is FQGTGA. The germline V and J ends were trimmed by 5 bases and 5 bases, with 19 bases remaining between them. The chain's CDR3 is CASSLTTGVGHNEQFF. The CDR3 coding sequence is TGTGCCAGCAGCCTGACTACGGGGGTAGGGCACAATGAGCAGTTCTTC.

This clonotype was seen a few times. This CDR3 reads CASSPTSGNFADTQYF. The CDR3 coding sequence is TGTGCCAGCAGTCCGACTAGCGGGAATTTCGCAGATACGCAGTATTTT. This rearrangement joins TRBV6-2 or TRBV6-3 to TRBJ2-3, with TRBD2 identical over 11 bases. V shed 5 bases, J shed 4 bases, and the junction held 8 bases outside the gene matches. The CDR3 runs 16 residues. Germline V gene lookup returns CDR1 MNHEY and CDR2 SVGEGT.

The chain employs TRBV29-1 and TRBJ1-2; 8 positions agree with TRBD1. CDR1 and CDR2 (germline): SQVTM, ANQGSEA. The CDR3 is 11 amino acids. Germline trimming cut 4 bases from V and 8 bases from J; bases unmatched to any gene: 3. The CDR3 here is CSVVRGQGYTF. The CDR3 DNA reads as TGCAGCGTTGTCAGGGGGCAAGGCTACACCTTC.